This T cell receptor (beta chain) was observed in a study of blood T cell repertoires in COVID-19. In the original processing: Nucleated cell number was recorded as an estimate derived from reference gene primer amplification. Here immunoSEQ multiplex PCR was the method, and the copy in TCRdb shows in-frame clones only, minus some. V and J calls and clone size are as listed in that table; D and trimming were resolved from the DNA. The table has about 310,000 clones, roughly 90% seen once. The TCR was taken from a middle-aged woman with COVID-19, enrolled during active disease. Sequenced sample: peripheral blood.

CDR3 nucleotide sequence: TGTGCCAGCAGTTACCAACGGGACAGGGAGGGCTACACCTTC. Residues: CASSYQRDREGYTF. This chain joins TRBV6-2 or TRBV6-3 and TRBJ1-2; 9 nucleotides agree with TRBD1. The CDR3 is 14 residues long. Germline CDR1 MNHEY, CDR2 SVGEGT. With V trimmed by 2 bases and J by 8 bases, 6 bases remained unmatched.